A selection of T cell receptor beta chains follows, all from one sample in a study of human T cells and chemical hapten exposure. Each CDR3 protein gets one entry after TCRdb re-called the RACE reads with MiXCR. The data hold some 170,000 distinct CDR3 sequences, with about a fifth observed a single time. The source material was whole blood, sampled in connection with sensitization to the hapten diphenylcyclopropenone (DPC). The source is a woman between 50 and 59 years old with alopecia areata. Some clones in this sample may be carry-over from other donors' samples. The CDR3 runs from the conserved cysteine through the conserved F or W. D genes are given only for firm matches. Expanded clones get a size class; other rows say once, few or many, or leave the size out.

>-|TRBV5-1|-|TRBJ2-3
TGCGCCAGCAGTCCTACGGGAGATACGCAGTATTTT
CASSPTGDTQYF
>TRBD1|TRBV11-2|-|TRBJ1-6
TGTGCCAGCAGAAATCCGGGACAGGGAGTTTCCCTCCACTTT
CASRNPGQGVSLHF
>-|TRBV10-3|-|TRBJ2-1
TGTGCCATCAGTAACCGACAGGAGGTCCGTGAGCAGTTCTTC
CAISNRQEVREQFF
>-|TRBV5-1|few|TRBJ2-7
TGCGCCAGCAGCTTGGAGGCAAACAACTACGAGCAGTACTTC
CASSLEANNYEQYF
>TRBD2|TRBV4-1|few|TRBJ2-1
TGCGCCAGCAGACTAGCGGGAGCTCCCTACAATGAGCAGTTCTTC
CASRLAGAPYNEQFF
>TRBD2|TRBV15|-|TRBJ2-3
TGTGCCACCAGCTTCGGACTAGCGGGAGGAGATACGCAGTATTTT
CATSFGLAGGDTQYF
>-|TRBV6-5|-|TRBJ2-2
TGTGCCAGCAGTTACTCCCAGCCCCCGAACACCGGGGAGCTGTTTTTT
CASSYSQPPNTGELFF
>-|TRBV10-2|few|TRBJ2-7
TGCGCCAGCAGTGAGTATGGAGATGCGCCCGAGCAGTACTTC
CASSEYGDAPEQYF
>-|TRBV6-6|many|TRBJ2-2
TGTGCCAGCGCGGCGGGATCTTATACCGGGGAGCTGTTTTTT
CASAAGSYTGELFF
>-|TRBV20-1|-|TRBJ2-5
TGCAGTGCTAGAGATTTTAGATATGAGACCCAGTACTTC
CSARDFRYETQYF
>TRBD2|TRBV20-1|-|TRBJ2-2
TGCAGTGCTTTTAGCGGGAGAGGCGCCGGGGAGCTGTTTTTT
CSAFSGRGAGELFF
>-|TRBV20-1|few|TRBJ1-1
TGCAGTGCTAGAGATCGGCGGAACACTGAAGCTTTCTTT
CSARDRRNTEAFF
>TRBD1|TRBV20-1|few|TRBJ1-1
TGCAGTGCTAGAGCCCAGGGGGGCACTGAAGCTTTCTTT
CSARAQGGTEAFF
>-|TRBV25-1|-|TRBJ2-3
TGTGCCAGCAGCCAGGGGTCTAGCACAGATACGCAGTATTTT
CASSQGSSTDTQYF
>TRBD2|TRBV29-1|-|TRBJ2-1
TGCAGCGGGGGACTAGCGGGAGCAACCAATGAGCAGTTCTTC
CSGGLAGATNEQFF
>-|TRBV29-1|-|TRBJ2-2
TGCAGCGTTGAAGCCGGAGGGAAGAACACCGGGGAGCTGTTTTTT
CSVEAGGKNTGELFF
>-|TRBV9|few|TRBJ1-1
TGTGCCAGCAGCGTAGGAACACCTCGAAGGACTCTCACTGAAGCTTTCTTT
CASSVGTPRRTLTEAFF
>TRBD1|TRBV7-2|-|TRBJ2-7
TGTGCCAGCAGCTTAGATCGGACAGGGGTATTCTACGAGCAGTACTTC
CASSLDRTGVFYEQYF